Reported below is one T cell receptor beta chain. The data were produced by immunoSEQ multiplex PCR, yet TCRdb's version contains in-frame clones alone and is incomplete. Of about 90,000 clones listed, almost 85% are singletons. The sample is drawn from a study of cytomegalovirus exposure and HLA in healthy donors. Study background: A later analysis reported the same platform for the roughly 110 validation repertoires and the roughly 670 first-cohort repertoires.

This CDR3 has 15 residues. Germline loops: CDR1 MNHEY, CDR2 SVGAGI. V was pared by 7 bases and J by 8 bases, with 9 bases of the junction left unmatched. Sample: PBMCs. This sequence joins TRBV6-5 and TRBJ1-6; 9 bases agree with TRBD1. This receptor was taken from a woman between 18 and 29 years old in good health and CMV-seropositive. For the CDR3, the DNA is TGTGCCAGCACTCACTCCGGGACAGGGTATTCACCCCTCCACTTT. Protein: CASTHSGTGYSPLHF.